Listed below are T cell receptor beta chains from one sample, sequenced in a study of cytomegalovirus exposure and HLA in healthy donors. TCRdb keeps only in-frame clones here, not all; method: immunoSEQ multiplex PCR. The sample carries approximately 150,000 clones, about 84% recorded once. The sample was PBMCs. Receptors originate from a man in his fifties in good health and CMV-seropositive. Each CDR3 is given with its conserved first and last residue.

v_call | cdr3_aa
TRBV4-2 | CASSKLGVETDTQYF
TRBV11-2 | CASSLANQLITIYF
TRBV7-6 | CASSVRGGSTGELFF
TRBV15 | CATSRDGTNRVEKLFF
TRBV7-6 | CASSKGTGGLSREQYF
TRBV19 | CASSQGAVQPQHF
TRBV7-2 | CASSPTSGYYNEQFF
TRBV5-1 | CASSLNRAGLAVNTGELFF
TRBV7-7 | CASSPGSGGQNTGELFF
TRBV2 | CASRAQGVGAEAFF